This entry features one TCR beta chain sequence. The CDR3 is 16 amino acids. The V gene's germline CDR1 is SGHVS and CDR2 FQNEAQ. V shed 5 bases, J shed 7 bases, and the junction held 11 bases outside the gene matches. The protocol was immunoSEQ multiplex PCR, while the TCRdb copy is restricted to in-frame clones and leaves out a portion. Here the sample spans roughly 62,000 clones, around 94% being singletons. The record originates from a study of preoperative IRX-2 immunotherapy in early breast cancer. Treatment reported: preoperative locoregional IRX-2 cytokine immunotherapy. This phase Ib study tested locoregional IRX-2 cytokine immunotherapy given before surgery.

This TCR was recovered from a human donor with breast cancer. The genes are TRBV7-8 and TRBJ2-1; 10 positions match TRBD2. Sampling was conducted from a patient treated with IRX-2 immunotherapy. The CDR3 DNA sequence: TGTGCCAGCAGCCCGGGTCTAGCGGGAGTCCAGAATGAGCAGTTCTTC. It specifies CASSPGLAGVQNEQFF. Full variable domain (remainder filled in from reference TRBV7-8 and TRBJ2-1): GAGVSQSPRYKVAKRGQDVALRCDPISGHVSLFWYQQALGQGPEFLTYFQNEAQLDKSGLPSDRFFAERPEGSVSTLKIQRTQQEDSAVYLCASSPGLAGVQNEQFFGPGTRLTVL.